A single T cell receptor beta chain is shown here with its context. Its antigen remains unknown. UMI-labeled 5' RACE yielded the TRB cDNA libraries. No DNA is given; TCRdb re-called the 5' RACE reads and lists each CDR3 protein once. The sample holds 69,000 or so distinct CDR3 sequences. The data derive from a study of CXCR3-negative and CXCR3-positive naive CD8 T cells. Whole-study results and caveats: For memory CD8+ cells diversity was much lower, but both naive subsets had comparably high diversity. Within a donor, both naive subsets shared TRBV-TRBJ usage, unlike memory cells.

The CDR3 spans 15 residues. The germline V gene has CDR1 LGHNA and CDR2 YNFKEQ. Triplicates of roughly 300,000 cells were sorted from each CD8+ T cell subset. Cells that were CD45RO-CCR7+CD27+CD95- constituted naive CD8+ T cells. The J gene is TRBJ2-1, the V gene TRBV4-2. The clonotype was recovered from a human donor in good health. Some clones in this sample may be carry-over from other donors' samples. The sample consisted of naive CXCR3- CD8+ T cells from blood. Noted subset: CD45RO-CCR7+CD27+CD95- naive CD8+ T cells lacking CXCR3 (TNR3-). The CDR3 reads CASSQGRGAYNEQFF.